This T cell receptor (beta chain) was observed in a study of vaccination effects on CD4 cells after COVID-19. About the study: Antigen-specific CD4+ T cell clonotypes were called by their expansion after viral peptide-pool culture in ViraFEST. A median of 72 days separated the second dose and sampling. IL-2 at 9 to 10 IU/ml and peptides at around 9.6 ug/ml were added to cultured PBMC, two million per well.

In regard to this clone: The target antigen is unknown.

Sequencing was performed with immunoSEQ multiplex PCR; in TCRdb, only in-frame clones are kept and a portion is missing. The sample records 45,000 to 55,000 clones, 74% being singletons. Scientists isolated CD4+ T cells after a roughly 10-day culture period ended. The person had PCR-confirmed SARS-CoV-2 infection between March and December 2020. Two-dose vaccination with either BNT162b2 or mRNA-1273 was given to the participants. The CDR3 loop spans 15 amino acids. Between the trimmed V and J ends, which lost 1 base and 2 bases, there was a span of 8 bases. CDR1 and CDR2 from the germline V gene are KGHSH and LQKENI. Study-level points and caveats: Researchers reported few convalescent patients and no early post-infection timepoints in the study.

This TCR derives from a human donor who had a prior SARS-CoV-2 infection. The sequenced sample was CD4+ T cells from PBMCs cultured without peptide, obtained after COVID-19 vaccination. The rearrangement joins TRBV18 to TRBJ1-4; D gene uncertain. As DNA, the CDR3 is TGTGCCAGCTCACCACAACAAGGCACTAATGAAAAACTGTTTTTT. As protein: CASSPQQGTNEKLFF.